This paragraph covers one T cell receptor (beta chain) sequence. Its antigen remains unidentified. There are no base qualities to consult, and no much larger clone falls within one base. This sample was included in a study of T cell changes during pregnancy in multiple sclerosis (dated by TCRdb to the late 2010s). Describing the broader study: Changes in the T cell repertoire over the course of pregnancy were examined in this study in women with multiple sclerosis.

Taken from the germline V gene, the CDR1 and CDR2 loops are SGHVS and FQNEAQ. The CDR3 numbers 14 residues from cysteine through phenylalanine. The retained sequence is limited to the CDR3, 42 bases, with the frame set at the first base. Deletion took 5 bases off V and 3 bases off J, with a span of 11 bases between the germline ends. The library was built by means of the immunoSEQ multiplex PCR assay. TCRdb took this table from immuneACCESS and kept in-frame rearrangements with V and J called. Such tables lack part of the clones; where checked against another copy, unresolved V genes explain under half of the gap, and the rest is unexplained. This sample holds 40,000 or so clones; around 92% were observed only once. The ten largest make up about 8% of the sample.

The receptor was derived from a female donor with multiple sclerosis, enrolled in a pregnancy study. The V and J genes are TRBV7-8 and TRBJ1-3; no D segment can be confidently identified. This sample comprised CD8+ T cells from peripheral blood mononuclear cells, obtained in the third trimester of pregnancy. The DNA sequence reads TGTGCCAGCAGCCCGGTGCGTTTTGGAAACACCATATATTTT. Its translation is CASSPVRFGNTIYF.